A single sample gave rise to the 26 T cell receptor beta chains below, sequenced in a study of technical replicates of blood from a few donors. Only in-frame clones appear in the TCRdb table, and some are missing; sequencing was by immunoSEQ multiplex PCR. The sample carries approximately 75,000 clones, 95% to 98% recorded once. Sequenced material: T cells isolated from PBMCs. These receptor sequences come from a human donor in good health.

The chain links TRBV7-8 to TRBJ2-3, with D hard to call. V was cut by 2 bases and J by 3 bases, with 9 bases left in between. The length of the CDR3 is 14 residues. Per the germline V gene, CDR1 is SGHVS and CDR2 is FQNEAQ. The CDR3 DNA follows: TGTGCCAGCAGCTTATTGGCGGCAACAGATACGCAGTATTTT. It yields the protein CASSLLAATDTQYF.

The rearrangement joins TRBV5-1 to TRBJ1-1; 7 bases agree with TRBD1. V trimming: 1 base; J trimming: 0 bases; junction bases outside the gene matches: 18. In germline, CDR1 is SGHRS, CDR2 YFSETQ. This CDR3 region has 20 residues. The CDR3 loop is CASSLIGTEASGSVNTEAFF. Written as DNA, the CDR3 is TGCGCCAGCAGCTTGATCGGGACAGAGGCGTCAGGAAGCGTGAACACTGAAGCTTTCTTT.

This clone appeared a single time. The rearrangement joins TRBV15 to TRBJ1-1; D remains unclear. Germline CDR1 LNHNV, CDR2 YYDKDF (reference sequence). Trimming stripped 2 bases from V and 2 bases from J, with 12 bases between. The CDR3 sequence is 15 residues long. CDR3: CATSRSPPGNTEAFF. The CDR3 DNA is TGTGCCACCAGCAGATCCCCTCCGGGAAACACTGAAGCTTTCTTT.

The chain joins TRBV5-4 to TRBJ1-1; 7 nucleotides line up with TRBD1. The CDR3 totals 15 residues. V was clipped by 1 base and J by 6 bases; unmatched bases: 9. From germline, CDR1 is SGHNT and CDR2 YYREEE (reference sequence). This chain's CDR3 is CASSLLTGANAEAFF. In nucleotides, the CDR3 is TGTGCCAGCAGCTTGCTAACAGGGGCTAACGCTGAAGCTTTCTTT. The full variable domain, rest sourced from reference TRBV5-4 and TRBJ1-1, is ETGVTQSPTHLIKTRGQQVTLRCSSQSGHNTVSWYQQALGQGPQFIFQYYREEENGRGNFPPRFSGLQFPNYSSELNVNALELDDSALYLCASSLLTGANAEAFFGQGTRLTVV.

The chain uses TRBV7-6 and TRBJ2-5, with a tentative D call TRBD2 (7 bases). The CDR3 length is 15 residues. V lost 8 bases and J 1 base, leaving 17 bases between the germline ends. Per the germline V gene, CDR1 is SGHVS and CDR2 is FNYEAQ. CDR3 DNA: TGTGCCAGCCGACTGCTCGGGGGGCCCCAAGAGACCCAGTACTTC. Protein product: CASRLLGGPQETQYF.

The chain employs TRBV7-9 and TRBJ2-5, with 8 bases lining up with TRBD2. Germline V gene data show CDR1 as SEHNR and CDR2 as FQNEAQ (reference sequence). This CDR3 has 14 residues. J gave up 3 bases and V 4 bases, and 4 bases lay outside the gene matches. This CDR3 reads CASSSPAGEETQYF. The CDR3 coding sequence is TGTGCCAGCAGCTCCCCAGCGGGGGAAGAGACCCAGTACTTC.

In this sample, this clone turned up once. The chain joins TRBV5-1 to TRBJ2-1; 8 positions match TRBD1. CDR3 size: 16 residues. J was trimmed by 2 bases and V by 7 bases; bases with no gene match: 11. Germline V lookup: CDR1 SGHRS, CDR2 YFSETQ. CDR3 DNA sequence: TGCGCCAGCGGAACCCAGACAGGGGAAACCTACAATGAGCAGTTCTTC. Translation: CASGTQTGETYNEQFF.

CDR3 protein: CAMRDSEETQYF. CDR3 nucleotide sequence: TGTGCCATGAGGGACAGCGAAGAGACCCAGTACTTC. The V and J genes are TRBV10-3 and TRBJ2-5, with 7 bases that match TRBD1. The trim removed 9 bases at V and 3 bases at J, leaving 4 bases unmatched. This CDR3 contains 12 residues. Germline V CDR1 and CDR2: ENHRY, SYGVKD.

V usage is TRBV5-4 and J usage is TRBJ2-7, with TRBD2 matching over 12 bases. V was pared by 1 base and J by 5 bases, with 4 bases of the junction left unmatched. CDR3 length: 15 amino acids. From germline, CDR1 is SGHNT and CDR2 YYREEE (reference sequence). CDR3 loop: CASSLSLAGGHEQYF. The CDR3 nucleotides read TGTGCCAGCAGCTTGAGTCTAGCGGGAGGGCACGAGCAGTACTTC.

In this sample, this clone turned up once. This chain connects TRBV11-2 to TRBJ1-2, with D possibly being TRBD1 (6 bases). The CDR3 is made up of 15 amino acids. The V gene's germline CDR1 is SGHAT and CDR2 FQNNGV. V lost 2 bases and J 0 bases, leaving 10 bases between the germline ends. The CDR3 region is CASSLIQGSNYGYTF. Here the CDR3 DNA reads TGTGCCAGCAGCTTAATTCAGGGGTCTAACTATGGCTACACCTTC.

This chain joins TRBV7-9 and TRBJ1-2; 10 nucleotides line up with TRBD1. Germline V gives CDR1 SEHNR, CDR2 FQNEAQ (reference sequence). The CDR3 loop spans 15 amino acids. V lost 3 bases, J lost 2 bases, and 3 bases stayed unmatched. The CDR3 DNA follows: TGTGCCAGCAGCTTCCTGGGACAGGGGAACTATGGCTACACCTTC. Translating it yields CASSFLGQGNYGYTF.

The chain links TRBV21-1 to TRBJ1-3; the table calls TRBD1, which could not be checked here. TRBV21-1 is a pseudogene segment. This CDR3 comprises 16 residues. This CDR3 reads CASSTPGQGAGNTIYF. Here the CDR3 DNA reads TGTGCCAGCAGCACACCAGGACAGGGGGCTGGAAACACCATATATTTT.

This chain joins TRBV9 and TRBJ2-3; TRBD2 agrees at 10 bases. Germline CDR1 SGDLS, CDR2 YYNGEE. J gave up 2 bases and V 0 bases, and 9 bases lay outside the gene matches. The CDR3 sequence is 18 residues long. CDR3 in amino acids: CASSVGGSGGPLTDTQYF. The CDR3 coding sequence is TGTGCCAGCAGCGTAGGGGGTAGCGGGGGGCCTCTCACAGATACGCAGTATTTT.

The genes are TRBV27 and TRBJ2-7; a possible D gene is TRBD1 (5 bases). Germline CDR1 reads MNHEY; CDR2 reads SMNVEV (reference sequence). The germline V and J ends were trimmed by 0 bases and 3 bases, with 15 bases remaining between them. This CDR3 is built from 16 residues. The DNA for the CDR3 is TGTGCCAGCAGTTTATCCCCCACAGGAAACGACTACGAGCAGTACTTC. This sequence encodes CASSLSPTGNDYEQYF.

This clone appeared a single time. The V call is TRBV6-1, the J call TRBJ1-5, with D tentatively TRBD1 (5 bases). The CDR3 has 14 residues. V was clipped by 0 bases and J by 6 bases, with 9 bases between them. In germline, CDR1 is MNHNS, CDR2 SASEGT. The CDR3 DNA reads as TGTGCCAGCAGTGAAGCGCAGGGAACTCAGCCCCAGCATTTT. This gives the protein CASSEAQGTQPQHF.

The chain joins TRBV6-1 to TRBJ2-1; D uncertain. Between the trimmed V and J ends, which lost 1 base and 12 bases, there was a span of 16 bases. Germline assignment: CDR1 MNHNS and CDR2 SASEGT. CDR3 length: 14 residues. CDR3 region: CASSEEWSLFVQFF. In DNA form, the CDR3 reads TGTGCCAGCAGTGAAGAGTGGAGCCTTTTCGTGCAGTTCTTC.

The V gene is TRBV7-8, the J gene TRBJ1-1, with 9 bases identical to TRBD1. There are 19 residues in the CDR3. Trimming cost V 5 bases and J 4 bases; bases outside gene matches: 20. The germline gives CDR1 SGHVS, CDR2 FQNEAQ. CDR3 coding DNA: TGTGCCAGCAGCGCATCACCCTGGACAGGGGCCCTCCGCCGCACTGAAGCTTTCTTT. Protein sequence: CASSASPWTGALRRTEAFF.

CDR3 loop: CASSPERGQETQYF. In DNA, the CDR3 is TGTGCCAGCAGCCCTGAGCGGGGTCAAGAGACCCAGTACTTC. This chain uses TRBV9 with TRBJ2-5, with 7 positions matching TRBD2. Unmatched junction bases numbered 5, after V lost 4 bases and J lost 2 bases. Germline CDR1 and CDR2: SGDLS and YYNGEE. The CDR3 runs 14 residues.

This clone was recorded only once. The chain couples TRBV7-9 to TRBJ2-3, with 9 positions matching TRBD2. V lost 5 bases to trimming and J lost 2 bases; unmatched junction nucleotides: 17. Germline CDR1 is SEHNR and CDR2 is FQNEAQ (reference sequence). The CDR3 totals 19 residues. The CDR3 region is CASSPRGSGGPLYTDTQYF. In nucleotides, the CDR3 is TGTGCCAGCAGCCCCCGAGGTAGCGGGGGACCCCTTTACACAGATACGCAGTATTTT. The complete variable domain, with remaining parts taken from reference TRBV7-9 and TRBJ2-3, reads DTGVSQNPRHKITKRGQNVTFRCDPISEHNRLYWYRQTLGQGPEFLTYFQNEAQLEKSRLLSDRFSAERPKGSFSTLEIQRTEQGDSAMYLCASSPRGSGGPLYTDTQYFGPGTRLTVL.

This chain connects TRBV4-1 to TRBJ1-2; D not certain. Germline CDR1 and CDR2: MGHRA and YSYEKL. The CDR3 has 13 amino acids. The V end was cut by 5 bases, the J end by 4 bases, with 11 bases between. The CDR3 region is CASSDAAAYGYTF. The CDR3 nucleotides are TGCGCCAGCAGCGATGCGGCAGCCTATGGCTACACCTTC.

The chain joins TRBV5-1 to TRBJ2-5, with 7 bases identical to TRBD1. CDR1 and CDR2 from the germline V gene are SGHRS and YFSETQ. The CDR3 is 15 amino acids. J lost 3 bases, V lost 4 bases, and 9 bases had no gene match. The CDR3 nucleotides read TGCGCCAGCAGCAACTGGGACAGTAGGAAAGAGACCCAGTACTTC. Translating gives CASSNWDSRKETQYF.

The chain has TRBV7-6 and TRBJ2-1; TRBD2 matches 8 bases. V was pared by 2 bases and J by 5 bases, with 11 bases of the junction left unmatched. The germline CDR1 and CDR2 sequences are SGHVS and FNYEAQ. There are 17 residues in the CDR3. CDR3 in DNA: TGTGCCAGCAGCTTATTGGCGGGAGGTCTACGGAACAATGAGCAGTTCTTC. Its protein is CASSLLAGGLRNNEQFF.

The V call is TRBV7-9, the J call TRBJ2-2; tentatively, D is TRBD1 (5 bases). The length of the CDR3 is 14 residues. Germline values: CDR1 SEHNR, CDR2 FQNEAQ (reference sequence). The V and J ends lost 5 bases and 3 bases respectively, with 10 bases between them. CDR3 in amino acids: CASSEARDTGELFF. The CDR3 DNA sequence: TGTGCCAGCAGCGAGGCCAGGGACACCGGGGAGCTGTTTTTT.

The V call is TRBV4-1, the J call TRBJ2-2, with 8 bases fitting TRBD2. The CDR3 consists of 18 residues. V shed 5 bases and J 4 bases; nucleotides not matched to a gene: 15. Germline V gene lookup returns CDR1 MGHRA and CDR2 YSYEKL. CDR3 nucleotides: TGCGCCAGCAGCGACACCCCACCAAGCGGGAGTTTCACCGGGGAGCTGTTTTTT. The encoded protein is CASSDTPPSGSFTGELFF.

The chain combines TRBV27 with TRBJ2-5, with unresolved D. The CDR3 length is 13 residues. The V end was cut by 7 bases, the J end by 4 bases, with 13 bases between. Germline V gene data show CDR1 as MNHEY and CDR2 as SMNVEV (reference sequence). The CDR3 nucleotides read TGTGCCAGCAAATTCCTAGTTGGAGAGACCCAGTACTTC. It codes for CASKFLVGETQYF.

Comment on this clone: The junction departs from the called germline gene at one end, perhaps through a read error. The chain joins TRBV11-2 to TRBJ1-2; weak D call: TRBD1 (5 bases). Germline V gene data show CDR1 as SGHAT and CDR2 as FQNNGV. The CDR3 runs to 13 residues. This CDR3 is CASSSLREWGGGF. As DNA, the CDR3 is TGTGCCAGCAGCTCTCTAAGAGAGTGGGGCGGTGGCTTC.